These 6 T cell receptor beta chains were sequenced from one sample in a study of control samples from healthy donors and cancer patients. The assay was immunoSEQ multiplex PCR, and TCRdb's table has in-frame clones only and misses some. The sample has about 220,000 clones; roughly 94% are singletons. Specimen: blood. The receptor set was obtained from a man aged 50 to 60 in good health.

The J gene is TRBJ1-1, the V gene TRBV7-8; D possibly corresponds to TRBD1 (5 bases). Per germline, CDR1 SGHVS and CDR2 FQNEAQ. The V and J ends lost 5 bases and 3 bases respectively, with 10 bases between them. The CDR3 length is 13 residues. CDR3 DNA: TGTGCCAGCAGCCTCCAGGGTGACACTGAAGCTTTCTTT. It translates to CASSLQGDTEAFF.

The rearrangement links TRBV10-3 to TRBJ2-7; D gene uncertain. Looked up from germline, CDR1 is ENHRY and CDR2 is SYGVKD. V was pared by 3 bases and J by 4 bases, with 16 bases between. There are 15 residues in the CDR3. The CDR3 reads CAISDVTGLGYEQYV. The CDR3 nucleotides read TGTGCCATCAGTGATGTGACGGGTCTGGGGTACGAGCAGTACGTC.

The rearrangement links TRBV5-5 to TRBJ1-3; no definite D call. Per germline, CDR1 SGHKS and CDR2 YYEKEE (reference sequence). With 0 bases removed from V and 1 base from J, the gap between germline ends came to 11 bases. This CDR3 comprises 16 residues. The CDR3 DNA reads TGTGCCAGCAGCTTGGTAACTGCTAAATCTGGAAACACCATATATTTT. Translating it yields CASSLVTAKSGNTIYF.

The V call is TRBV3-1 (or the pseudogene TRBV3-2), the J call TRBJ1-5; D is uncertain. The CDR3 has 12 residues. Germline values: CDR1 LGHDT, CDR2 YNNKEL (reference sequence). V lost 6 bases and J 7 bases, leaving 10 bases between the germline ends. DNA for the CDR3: TGTGCCAGCAGTCAGGTGAACCAGCCCCAGCATTTT. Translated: CASSQVNQPQHF.

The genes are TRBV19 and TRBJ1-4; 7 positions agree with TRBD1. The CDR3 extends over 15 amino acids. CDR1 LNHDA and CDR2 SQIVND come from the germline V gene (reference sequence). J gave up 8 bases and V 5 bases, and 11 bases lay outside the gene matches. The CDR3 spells CASSGPQGVREKLFF. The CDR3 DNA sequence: TGTGCCAGTAGTGGCCCCCAGGGGGTACGAGAAAAACTGTTTTTT.

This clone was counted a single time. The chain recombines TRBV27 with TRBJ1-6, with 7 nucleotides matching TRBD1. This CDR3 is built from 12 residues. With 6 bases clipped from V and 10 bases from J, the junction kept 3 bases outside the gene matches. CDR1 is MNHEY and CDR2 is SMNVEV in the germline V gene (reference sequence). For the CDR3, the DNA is TGTGCCAGCAGGCGACAGGGATCACCCCTCCACTTT. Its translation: CASRRQGSPLHF.